Shown below are 3 T cell receptor beta chains from a single sample sequenced in a study of identical twins. From the 5' RACE reads, TCRdb called clonotypes with MiXCR, one entry per CDR3 protein. The sample has 240,000 or so distinct CDR3 sequences; roughly a tenth are singletons. The sequencing input was memory T cells sorted from blood. These receptor sequences come from a man aged 50 to 60 in good health.

This clonotype has more than one count but fewer than ten. This rearrangement joins TRBV4-2 to TRBJ2-1; D possibly matches TRBD1 or TRBD2 (6 bases each). Germline CDR1 LGHNA, CDR2 YNFKEQ. V was trimmed by 1 base and J by 3 bases, leaving 10 bases between them. The CDR3 has 15 amino acids. CDR3 sequence: CASSQVGGGYNEQFF. The CDR3 DNA follows: TGTGCCAGCAGCCAAGTAGGGGGAGGCTACAATGAGCAGTTCTTC.

V usage is TRBV5-1 and J usage is TRBJ2-3; the match to TRBD2 covers 10 bases. Trimming at V came to 5 bases and at J to 8 bases, leaving 11 bases not matched to a gene. The CDR3 contains 15 residues. The germline V gene encodes CDR1 SGHRS and CDR2 YFSETQ. This chain's CDR3 is CASSTGTSAHGTQYF. CDR3 bases: TGCGCCAGCAGTACCGGGACTAGCGCCCACGGTACGCAGTATTTT.

This clonotype occurred many times. The V call is TRBV7-6, the J call TRBJ2-3, with 8 bases lining up with TRBD2. Per the germline V gene, CDR1 is SGHVS and CDR2 is FNYEAQ. V shed 4 bases, J shed 3 bases, and the junction held 15 bases outside the gene matches. The CDR3 sequence is 18 residues long. DNA for the CDR3: TGTGCCAGCAGCTCCCCGGTAAAAGCGGGAGAGGTGACAGATACGCAGTATTTT. Protein sequence: CASSSPVKAGEVTDTQYF.